This T cell receptor beta chain was recorded in a study of CD8+ T cells in alopecia areata. General study findings and limits: Under tofacitinib, numerous expanded lesional clonotypes remained detectable in scalp and blood. Researchers reported that TCR sharing among patients proved less clear than in mice, possibly HLA-linked.

Treatment described: oral pan-JAK inhibitor, 5-10 mg twice daily. The study team obtained lesional scalp punch biopsies and peripheral blood from alopecia areata patients. The CDR3 is made up of 19 amino acids. The V end lost 0 bases, the J end lost 2 bases, and 17 bases lay between the germline ends. Investigators isolated RNA and reverse transcribed it into cDNA to act as the sequencing template. TCRdb keeps only in-frame clones here, not all; method: immunoSEQ multiplex PCR. Of over 100,000 clones listed, around 50% were seen once; the top ten hold 12%. Remarks on this clone: Its antigen remains unidentified.

This chain uses TRBV23-1 with TRBJ1-6; the D gene is possibly TRBD1 (5 bases). TRBV23-1 is flagged as an ORF with uncertain function. This TCR came from a human donor with alopecia areata. The source was CD8+ T cells sorted from blood, collected at week 24, from a patient treated with tofacitinib. CDR3 region: CASSQSKRGSRPYNSPLHF. DNA for the CDR3: TGCGCCAGCAGTCAATCCAAACGGGGGTCTCGGCCCTATAATTCACCCCTCCACTTT.